The rows below give T cell receptor beta chains drawn from one sample of a study of T cell repertoires in cytomegalovirus infection. TCRdb independently ran MiXCR on the reads; one entry per CDR3 protein. Of about 490,000 distinct CDR3 sequences listed, roughly 29% are singletons. Sequenced material: PBMCs. All receptors derive from a human donor in good health (CMV status not recorded). Some clones in this sample may be carry-over from other donors' samples. CDR3s include the opening cysteine and the closing phenylalanine or tryptophan. Each record gives: CDR3 protein, CDR3 DNA, clone size, J gene, V gene, D gene. D genes are given only for firm matches. Some rows have no size entry. The others give once, few or many, or a class for an expanded clone.

CDR3aa: CASSYRGQGTYSYEQYF; CDR3nt: TGTGCCAGCAGTTACCGGGGACAGGGGACCTACTCCTACGAGCAGTACTTC; abundance: NA; j_gene: TRBJ2-7; v_gene: TRBV6-2/TRBV6-3; d_gene: TRBD1
CDR3aa: CASSDETYGYTF; CDR3nt: TGTGCCAGCAGCGATGAAACCTATGGCTACACCTTC; abundance: many; j_gene: TRBJ1-2; v_gene: TRBV7-2; d_gene: NA
CDR3aa: CASSLLTGGEKLFF; CDR3nt: TGTGCCAGCAGCTTATTGACAGGGGGTGAAAAACTGTTTTTT; abundance: NA; j_gene: TRBJ1-4; v_gene: TRBV7-2; d_gene: TRBD1
CDR3aa: CASSLNRGYGYTF; CDR3nt: TGTGCCAGCAGTTTAAACAGGGGATATGGCTACACCTTC; abundance: many; j_gene: TRBJ1-2; v_gene: TRBV12-3/TRBV12-4; d_gene: TRBD1
CDR3aa: CASSLETGGETQYF; CDR3nt: TGCGCCAGCAGCTTGGAAACGGGGGGAGAGACCCAGTACTTC; abundance: NA; j_gene: TRBJ2-5; v_gene: TRBV5-1; d_gene: TRBD2
CDR3aa: CATSGSGRYADTQYF; CDR3nt: TGTGCCACCAGTGGCAGCGGGAGGTACGCAGATACGCAGTATTTT; abundance: NA; j_gene: TRBJ2-3; v_gene: TRBV24-1; d_gene: TRBD2
CDR3aa: CASSPMGQGETFF; CDR3nt: TGTGCCAGTAGTCCTATGGGACAGGGGGAAACTTTCTTT; abundance: NA; j_gene: TRBJ1-1; v_gene: TRBV19; d_gene: TRBD1
CDR3aa: CASSPQMNTGELFF; CDR3nt: TGTGCCAGCAGCCCCCAGATGAACACCGGGGAGCTGTTTTTT; abundance: NA; j_gene: TRBJ2-2; v_gene: TRBV11-2; d_gene: NA
CDR3aa: CASSLVLGSRAVYNEQFF; CDR3nt: TGTGCCAGCAGCTTGGTACTGGGGAGCAGGGCGGTCTACAATGAGCAGTTCTTC; abundance: few; j_gene: TRBJ2-1; v_gene: TRBV7-2; d_gene: NA
CDR3aa: CASSFVGDYNEQFF; CDR3nt: TGTGCCAGCAGTTTCGTGGGAGACTACAATGAGCAGTTCTTC; abundance: few; j_gene: TRBJ2-1; v_gene: TRBV12-3/TRBV12-4; d_gene: NA
CDR3aa: CASSLSNSGNTIYF; CDR3nt: TGTGCCAGCAGCCTATCAAACTCTGGAAACACCATATATTTT; abundance: once; j_gene: TRBJ1-3; v_gene: TRBV14; d_gene: NA
CDR3aa: CASSLGRAAFF; CDR3nt: TGTGCCAGCAGTTTAGGCAGGGCGGCTTTCTTT; abundance: few; j_gene: TRBJ1-1; v_gene: TRBV12-3/TRBV12-4; d_gene: NA
CDR3aa: CSVAPRGAAVDYGYTF; CDR3nt: TGCAGCGTTGCGCCTCGAGGGGCAGCGGTTGACTATGGCTACACCTTC; abundance: few; j_gene: TRBJ1-2; v_gene: TRBV29-1; d_gene: NA
CDR3aa: CASSLAGQPLGETQYF; CDR3nt: TGCGCCAGCAGCTTGGCGGGACAGCCGCTTGGAGAGACCCAGTACTTC; abundance: NA; j_gene: TRBJ2-5; v_gene: TRBV5-1; d_gene: TRBD1
CDR3aa: CSLPSGGSTDTQYF; CDR3nt: TGCAGCTTGCCCAGCGGGGGAAGCACAGATACGCAGTATTTT; abundance: NA; j_gene: TRBJ2-3; v_gene: TRBV29-1; d_gene: TRBD2
CDR3aa: CASSPISRRPSYEQYF; CDR3nt: TGTGCCAGCTCACCGATCTCGCGAAGGCCCTCCTACGAGCAGTACTTC; abundance: NA; j_gene: TRBJ2-7; v_gene: TRBV18; d_gene: NA
CDR3aa: CASSFGAGEEKLFF; CDR3nt: TGTGCCAGCAGCTTTGGAGCAGGGGAAGAAAAACTGTTTTTT; abundance: NA; j_gene: TRBJ1-4; v_gene: TRBV5-6; d_gene: NA
CDR3aa: CASSLVAGNSPLHF; CDR3nt: TGTGCCAGCAGCTTAGTAGCAGGAAATTCACCCCTCCACTTT; abundance: few; j_gene: TRBJ1-6; v_gene: TRBV7-9; d_gene: NA